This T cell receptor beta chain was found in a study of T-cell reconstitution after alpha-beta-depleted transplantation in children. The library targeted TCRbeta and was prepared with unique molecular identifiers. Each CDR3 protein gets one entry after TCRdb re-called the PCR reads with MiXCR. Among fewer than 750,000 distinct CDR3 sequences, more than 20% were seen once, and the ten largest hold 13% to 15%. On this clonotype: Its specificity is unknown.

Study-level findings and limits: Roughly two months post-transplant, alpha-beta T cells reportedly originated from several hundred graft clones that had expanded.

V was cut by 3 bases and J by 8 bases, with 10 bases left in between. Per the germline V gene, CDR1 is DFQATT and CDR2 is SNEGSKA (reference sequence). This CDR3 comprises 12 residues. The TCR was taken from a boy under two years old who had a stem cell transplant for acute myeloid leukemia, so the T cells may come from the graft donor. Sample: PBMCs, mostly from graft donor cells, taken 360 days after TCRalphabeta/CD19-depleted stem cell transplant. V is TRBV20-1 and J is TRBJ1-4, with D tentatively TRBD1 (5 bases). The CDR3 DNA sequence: TGCAGTGCTAGTTCACAGGAAGAAAAACTGTTTTTT. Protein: CSASSQEEKLFF.